A single TCR beta chain is shown here with its context. Its antigen is still unknown. Base qualities are not recorded, but no much larger clone differs from it by a single base. The High Capacity cDNA Reverse Transcription Kit was used to reverse transcribe all of the isolated RNA, meaning that expressed TCRB transcripts were what got sequenced. Deep immunoSEQ sequencing was performed on naive, central memory and regulatory T cell samples, with an average of roughly 3.6 million total reads per sample. Sorted cells were lysed in RLT buffer and RNA was extracted with DNase-treated RNeasy Micro or Mini kits, depending on cell number. Each cell subset was processed separately to prevent cross-contamination, with patient and healthy donor samples processed together. Using the immunoSEQ multiplex PCR, TCRB sequences were amplified from cDNA into 87-bp fragments spanning the CDR3 region. The amplicons were sequenced using the Illumina HiSeq platform. On the study's bioinformatics: PCR bias was computationally corrected using synthetic template baselines, reads within Hamming distance 2 were collapsed, and singletons that could not be merged were discarded. Reads were aligned to IMGT to assign V, D and J genes, CDR3 length, and insertions or deletions at six rearrangement sites. Within each subset, clonotype counts were normalized to the number of sorted cells before true diversity and Gini coefficients were calculated with the tcR R package. The overlap coefficient, calculated on TCRB nucleotide sequences, was used to quantify repertoire sharing. As a proxy for the pre-selection repertoire, out-of-frame TCRB sequences from naive cells were analyzed. The table was pulled from immuneACCESS by TCRdb, which kept in-frame rearrangements only. Such tables lose some clones; where checked, under half of the loss comes from unresolved V genes, and the rest has no known cause. V, J and clone size are those of that table, while D and trimming were read from the DNA. This sample holds fewer than 550,000 clones; about an eighth were observed only once. The ten largest clones capture 0.04% to 0.05% of the sample.

Each donor gave one peripheral blood draw, about 110 mL on average, collected into heparinised tubes. Naive, central memory, regulatory and stem cell-like memory CD4+ T cells were sorted on a BD FACSAria II using a panel including CD45RO, CCR7, CD25, CD127, CD95 and CD27. Every sorted population had a purity above 95%. PBMCs were isolated immediately by Lymphoprep density gradient centrifugation and stained directly without culture. So that batch effects would be minimized, each experiment stained and sorted samples in pairs, pairing one healthy donor with one patient. The sample belongs to a study of beta chain features in type 1 diabetes listed by TCRdb under 2018. For the study in its entirety: Mean age, gender distribution, total cell number and subset yield did not differ between patients and healthy donors. Whereas all 30 or so donors provided naive and central memory subsets, regulatory and stem cell-like memory subsets were isolated from just 8 patients and roughly eight healthy donors. A total of 100 million to 110 million sorted cells were examined across all samples, and a strong correlation was observed between cell number per subset and RNA yield. The study compared TCRB repertoires of sorted circulating CD4+ T cell subsets between recently diagnosed type 1 diabetes patients and matched healthy donors.

General findings and caveats noted by the study authors: Because cDNA rather than genomic DNA was sequenced, highly expressing activated cells could have been over-represented, although no difference in activation and CD3 levels was found between groups. Naive, central memory and regulatory TCRB repertoires appeared to be more alike among patients than among healthy donors. At VDJ recombination sites, patients with type 1 diabetes made fewer insertions and deleted more nucleotides, a pattern implying thymic rearrangement abnormalities. Because the HLA sub-analyses included only small numbers of individuals, any influence of HLA type on TCRB rearrangement was left unresolved. In all four CD4+ subsets, TCRB CDR3 length was moderately but significantly shorter in type 1 diabetes patients. PCR may preferentially amplify shorter templates, but because patient and control samples were amplified and corrected together, any resulting skew would affect both groups equally.

This sequence was found in a woman aged 18-29 years in good health. The sequenced sample consisted of naive CD4+ T cells from blood. The sample's cell subset or site label is to be understood as: true naive CD4+ T cells.

The CDR3: CASGPLLSGANVLTF. The base sequence is TGTGCCAGCGGCCCTCTTCTCTCTGGGGCCAACGTCCTGACTTTC. This sequence uses TRBV28 and TRBJ2-6, with the D gene uncertain. The trim is 8 bases for V and 0 bases for J, with a gap of 11 bases between the germline ends. The CDR3 has 15 amino acids, counting the end cysteine and phenylalanine. Only CDR3 DNA is held: 45 bases, read in frame from base 1. Sequences MDHEN (CDR1) and SYDVKM (CDR2) are obtained from the germline V gene.